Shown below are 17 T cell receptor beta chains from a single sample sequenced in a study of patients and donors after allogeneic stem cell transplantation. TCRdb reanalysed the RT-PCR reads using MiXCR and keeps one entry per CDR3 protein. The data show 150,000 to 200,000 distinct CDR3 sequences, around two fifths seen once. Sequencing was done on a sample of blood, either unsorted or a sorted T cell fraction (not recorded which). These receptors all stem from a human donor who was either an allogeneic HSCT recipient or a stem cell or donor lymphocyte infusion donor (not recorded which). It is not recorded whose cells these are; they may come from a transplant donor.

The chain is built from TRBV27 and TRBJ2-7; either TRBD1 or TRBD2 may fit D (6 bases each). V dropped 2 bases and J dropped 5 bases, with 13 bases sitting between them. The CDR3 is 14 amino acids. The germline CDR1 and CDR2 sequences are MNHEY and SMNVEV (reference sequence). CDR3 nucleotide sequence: TGTGCCAGCAGTTTAGTGAACGGGGGCAACGAGCAGTACTTC. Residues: CASSLVNGGNEQYF.

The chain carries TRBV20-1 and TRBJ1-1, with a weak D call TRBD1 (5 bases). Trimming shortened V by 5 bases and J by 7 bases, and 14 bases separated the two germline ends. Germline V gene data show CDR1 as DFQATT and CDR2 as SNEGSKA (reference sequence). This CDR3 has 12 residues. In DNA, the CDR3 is TGCAGTGCTCCGGCCGGGACCAGTGAAGCTTTCTTT. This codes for CSAPAGTSEAFF.

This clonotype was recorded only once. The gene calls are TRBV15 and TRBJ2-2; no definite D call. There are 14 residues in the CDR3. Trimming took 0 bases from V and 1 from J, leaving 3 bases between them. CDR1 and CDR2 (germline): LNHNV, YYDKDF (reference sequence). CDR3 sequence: CATSREGNTGELFF. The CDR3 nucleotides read TGTGCCACCAGCAGAGAAGGGAACACCGGGGAGCTGTTTTTT.

This CDR3 reads CSALTSGSSYEQYF. DNA of the CDR3: TGCAGTGCGTTGACTAGCGGGAGTAGCTACGAGCAGTACTTC. V usage is TRBV20-1 and J usage is TRBJ2-7; TRBD2 agrees at 12 bases. Germline-derived CDR1 and CDR2 are DFQATT and SNEGSKA (reference sequence). This CDR3 region has 14 residues. V was pared by 6 bases and J by 3 bases, with 6 bases of the junction left unmatched.

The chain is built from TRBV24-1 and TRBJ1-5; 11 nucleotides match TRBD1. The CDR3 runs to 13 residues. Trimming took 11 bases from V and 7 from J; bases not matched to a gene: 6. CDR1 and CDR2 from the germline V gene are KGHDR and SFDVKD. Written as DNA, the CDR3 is TGTGCCATTGGACAGGGGGCTTACCAGCCCCAGCATTTT. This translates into CAIGQGAYQPQHF.

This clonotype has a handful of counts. The CDR3, as DNA: TGTGCCAGCAGTTGGGGAAACTCTGGGGCCAACGTCCTGACTTTC. Translation: CASSWGNSGANVLTF. V is TRBV6-2 or TRBV6-3 and J is TRBJ2-6; D not resolved. The CDR3 is made up of 15 amino acids. The germline V gene encodes CDR1 MNHEY and CDR2 SVGEGT. V was cut by 4 bases and J by 0 bases, with 7 bases left in between.

The CDR3 here is CASSFAGNSYEQYF. CDR3 bases: TGTGCCAGCAGTTTTGCGGGCAACTCCTACGAGCAGTACTTC. The chain has TRBV27 and TRBJ2-7, with D maybe TRBD2 (5 bases). Trimming took 3 bases from V and 0 from J, leaving 9 bases between them. The germline V gene has CDR1 MNHEY and CDR2 SMNVEV (reference sequence). This CDR3 region has 14 residues.

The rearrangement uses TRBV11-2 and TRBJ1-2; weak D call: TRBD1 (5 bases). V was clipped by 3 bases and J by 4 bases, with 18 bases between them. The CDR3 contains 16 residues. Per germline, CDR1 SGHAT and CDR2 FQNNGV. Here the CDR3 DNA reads TGTGCCAGCAGCTTTGGGGCGCAGGCATGGGGCTATGGCTACACCTTC. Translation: CASSFGAQAWGYGYTF.

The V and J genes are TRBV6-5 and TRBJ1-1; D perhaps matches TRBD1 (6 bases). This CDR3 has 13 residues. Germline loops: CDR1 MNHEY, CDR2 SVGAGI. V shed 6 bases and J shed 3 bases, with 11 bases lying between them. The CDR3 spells CASRRHRDTEAFF. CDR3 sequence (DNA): TGTGCCAGCAGGCGCCACAGGGACACTGAAGCTTTCTTT.

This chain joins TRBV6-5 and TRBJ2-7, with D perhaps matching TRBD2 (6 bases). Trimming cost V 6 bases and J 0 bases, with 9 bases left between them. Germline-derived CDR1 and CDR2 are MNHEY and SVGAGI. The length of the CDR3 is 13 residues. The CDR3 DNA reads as TGTGCCAGCAGGGCGGGGATCTCCTACGAGCAGTACTTC. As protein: CASRAGISYEQYF.

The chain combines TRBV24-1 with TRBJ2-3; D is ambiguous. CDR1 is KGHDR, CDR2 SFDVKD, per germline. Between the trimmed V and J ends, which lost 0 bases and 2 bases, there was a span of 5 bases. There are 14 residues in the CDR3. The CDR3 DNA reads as TGTGCCACCAGTGATTTGCAATCCACAGATACGCAGTATTTT. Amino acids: CATSDLQSTDTQYF.

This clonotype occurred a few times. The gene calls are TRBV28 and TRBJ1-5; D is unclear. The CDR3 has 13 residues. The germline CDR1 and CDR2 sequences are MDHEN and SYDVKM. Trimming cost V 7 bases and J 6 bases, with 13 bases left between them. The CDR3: CASNPGSPQPQHF. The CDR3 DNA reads TGTGCCAGCAACCCCGGGTCTCCTCAGCCCCAGCATTTT.

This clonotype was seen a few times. CDR3: CASSLHQWGDGYTF. DNA of the CDR3: TGTGCCAGCAGCCTCCATCAATGGGGCGATGGCTACACCTTC. The chain joins TRBV6-2 or TRBV6-3 to TRBJ1-2; tentative D call: TRBD1 (5 bases). V was cut by 6 bases and J by 6 bases, with 17 bases left in between. Germline V CDR1 and CDR2: MNHEY, SVGEGT. This CDR3 contains 14 residues.

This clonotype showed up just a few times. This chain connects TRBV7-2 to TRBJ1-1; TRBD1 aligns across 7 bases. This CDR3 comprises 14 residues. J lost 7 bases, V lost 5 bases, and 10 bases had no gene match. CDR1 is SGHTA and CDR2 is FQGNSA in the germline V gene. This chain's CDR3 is CASSLPGQPNEAFF. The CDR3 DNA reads TGTGCCAGCAGCCTACCGGGACAGCCAAATGAAGCTTTCTTT.

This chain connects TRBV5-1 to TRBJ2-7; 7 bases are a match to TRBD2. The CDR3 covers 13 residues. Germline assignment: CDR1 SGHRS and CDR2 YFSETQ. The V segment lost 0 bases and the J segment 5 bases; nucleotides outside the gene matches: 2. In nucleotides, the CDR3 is TGCGCCAGCAGCTTGGAGGGACTACACGAGCAGTACTTC. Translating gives CASSLEGLHEQYF.

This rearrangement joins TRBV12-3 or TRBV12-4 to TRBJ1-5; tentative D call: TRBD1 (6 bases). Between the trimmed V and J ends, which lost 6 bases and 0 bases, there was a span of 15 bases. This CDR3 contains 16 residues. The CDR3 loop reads CASSPRGRVSNQPQHF. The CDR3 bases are TGTGCCAGCAGCCCTAGGGGGAGGGTTAGCAATCAGCCCCAGCATTTT.

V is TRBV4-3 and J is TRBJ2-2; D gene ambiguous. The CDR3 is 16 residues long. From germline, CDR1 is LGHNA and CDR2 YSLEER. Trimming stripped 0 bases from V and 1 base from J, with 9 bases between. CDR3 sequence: CASSQDELMNTGELFF. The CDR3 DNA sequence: TGCGCCAGCAGCCAAGATGAACTCATGAACACCGGGGAGCTGTTTTTT.